This T cell receptor beta chain was captured in a study of CD8 T cells in Susac syndrome. General study points: In its TCR sequencing and HLA analysis, the study acknowledged that the number of individuals was relatively small.

The multiple sclerosis control group consisted of treatment-naive patients whose relapsing-remitting disease, which was either stable or active, fulfilled revised McDonald criteria. To note about this clonotype: The target antigen is unknown.

RNA amounts of roughly 0.5 to 1 ug underwent reverse transcription with random hexamers. With immunoSEQ multiplex PCR, TCR beta CDR3 was amplified across 54 Vbeta and 13 Jbeta. TCRdb itself ran the immunoSEQ multiplex PCR reads through MiXCR, one entry per CDR3 protein. The table lists 300,000 or so distinct CDR3 sequences, about 91% of them singletons, with more than 0.06% in the top ten. Per germline, CDR1 SGHTA and CDR2 FQGNSA. Trimming left V 1 base short and J 6 bases short, with 13 bases between. This CDR3 region has 15 residues. The chain carries TRBV7-2 and TRBJ2-1; D perhaps matches TRBD2 (6 bases). Sequencing was done on a sample of CD4+ T cells from PBMCs. The source is a human donor with multiple sclerosis. The CDR3, as DNA: TGTGCCAGCAGCTTAGAAGGGAGGAGGGTCAATGAGCAGTTCTTC. It codes for CASSLEGRRVNEQFF.